What follows are 10 T cell receptor beta chains derived from one specimen sequenced in a study of T cell responses to AZD1222 COVID-19 vaccine. Some clones are missing from TCRdb's copy, which holds only in-frame ones; the method was immunoSEQ multiplex PCR. The sample contains about 110,000 clones, 85% to 90% of which appear only once. Sequenced here: peripheral blood, sampled on day 0 of AZD1222 vaccination. The receptors were sampled from an adult in good health.

V usage is TRBV18 and J usage is TRBJ1-1, with 8 bases lining up with TRBD1. Germline values: CDR1 KGHSH, CDR2 LQKENI. CDR3 length: 15 residues. V lost 0 bases and J lost 10; bases outside the gene matches: 10. Here the CDR3 reads CASSPPPDREEGAFF. Written as DNA, the CDR3 is TGTGCCAGCTCACCACCCCCGGACAGGGAGGAAGGAGCTTTCTTT.

This chain joins TRBV19 and TRBJ1-1; D not resolved. V lost 3 bases, J lost 11 bases, and 13 bases lay in between. The CDR3 is 12 residues long. CDR1 and CDR2 (germline): LNHDA, SQIVND (reference sequence). The CDR3 reads CASSISDSRAFF. The CDR3 DNA sequence: TGTGCCAGTAGTATTTCGGACTCTCGGGCTTTCTTT.

The chain links TRBV7-8 to TRBJ1-1, with a tentative D call TRBD1 (6 bases). Deletions cut 6 bases from V and 0 bases from J, with 14 bases between. Germline V gene data show CDR1 as SGHVS and CDR2 as FQNEAQ. The CDR3 runs 15 residues. The CDR3 spells CASRDSALLNTEAFF. The CDR3 DNA follows: TGTGCCAGCAGGGACAGCGCGCTTTTGAACACTGAAGCTTTCTTT.

The CDR3: CASSQDSRGGILLGGRNNEQFF. The CDR3 nucleotides are TGCGCCAGCAGCCAGGATTCGAGGGGGGGGATATTATTAGGCGGGAGAAACAATGAGCAGTTCTTC. The V call is TRBV4-1, the J call TRBJ2-1; the D gene is possibly TRBD2 (7 bases). Germline CDR1 MGHRA, CDR2 YSYEKL. Trimming left V 3 bases short and J 5 bases short, with 35 bases between. There are 22 residues in the CDR3.

The chain joins TRBV19 to TRBJ2-7; 7 nucleotides align to TRBD1. V shed 3 bases and J 7 bases; nucleotides not matched to a gene: 15. This CDR3 is 16 amino acids long. CDR1 is LNHDA and CDR2 is SQIVND in the germline V gene (reference sequence). The CDR3 nucleotides read TGTGCCAGTAGTATGGCGTGGGACAGACCGACCGCGGAGCAGTACTTC. It codes for CASSMAWDRPTAEQYF.

This chain joins TRBV5-1 and TRBJ2-5; D may correspond to TRBD1 or TRBD2 (5 bases each). V was clipped by 9 bases and J by 8 bases, with 29 bases between them. The CDR3 is 16 residues long. Germline V gene sequence: CDR1 SGHRS, CDR2 YFSETQ. The CDR3 loop is CATITLTRGGQRTQYF. CDR3 bases: TGCGCCACAATAACATTAACTCGGGGCGGCCAAAGAACCCAGTACTTC.

The CDR3 DNA sequence: TGTGCCAGCAGCAGCGACAGGGGAAACAATCAGCCCCAGCATTTT. Protein: CASSSDRGNNQPQHF. The chain has TRBV2 and TRBJ1-5; 8 nucleotides align to TRBD1. V gave up 6 bases and J gave up 3 bases; unmatched junction bases: 7. Per germline, CDR1 SNHLY and CDR2 FYNNEI. The CDR3 has 15 amino acids.

The chain employs TRBV9 and TRBJ2-7, with D tentatively TRBD2 (6 bases). Germline CDR1 reads SGDLS; CDR2 reads YYNGEE. Trimming stripped 0 bases from V and 7 bases from J, with 17 bases between. The CDR3 runs 15 residues. CDR3 protein: CASSVAEGTPKEQYF. DNA of the CDR3: TGTGCCAGCAGCGTAGCGGAGGGAACCCCCAAGGAGCAGTACTTC.

This chain connects TRBV5-4 to TRBJ1-3; TRBD1 aligns across 7 bases. Looked up from germline, CDR1 is SGHNT and CDR2 is YYREEE (reference sequence). V was clipped by 2 bases and J by 4 bases; unmatched bases: 6. This CDR3 contains 15 residues. Here the CDR3 DNA reads TGTGCCAGCAGCTTTACAGGGGAGGGCGGAAACACCATATATTTT. As protein: CASSFTGEGGNTIYF.

The V and J genes are TRBV10-3 and TRBJ1-2, with a tentative D call TRBD1 (6 bases). This CDR3 is built from 13 residues. The germline V gene has CDR1 ENHRY and CDR2 SYGVKD. V lost 4 bases to trimming and J lost 4 bases, with 10 bases between them. The CDR3 DNA is TGTGCCATCAGTGCGCAGGGGTTCTATGGCTACACCTTC. It translates to CAISAQGFYGYTF.